This is a list of T cell receptor beta chains from one sample in a study of blood T cells in healthy people across ages. TCRdb redid the calling of the 5' RACE reads with MiXCR, one entry per CDR3 protein. The sample holds some 1.6 million distinct CDR3 sequences, roughly 32% seen once. Sequenced input: blood. Receptors originate from a woman under 40 in good health. The CDR3 runs from the conserved cysteine through the conserved F or W. Each record gives: CDR3 length, J gene, V gene, D gene, clone size, CDR3 protein, CDR3 DNA. A D gene is named only where the DNA matches it firmly. Size tells how often a clone was seen (once, few, many) or the class of an expanded clone, and some rows leave it out.

length: 17
J: TRBJ1-2
V: TRBV5-1
D: TRBD1
size: few
CDR3: CASTSGTGRWVDYGYTF
DNA: TGCGCCAGCACCTCCGGGACAGGGCGGTGGGTCGACTATGGCTACACCTTC

length: 16
J: TRBJ2-2
V: TRBV20-1
D: .
size: .
CDR3: CSARDPNGANTGELFF
DNA: TGCAGTGCTAGAGATCCGAACGGCGCGAACACCGGGGAGCTGTTTTTT

length: 16
J: TRBJ2-1
V: TRBV28
D: .
size: few
CDR3: CASSGASEYSYNEQFF
DNA: TGTGCCAGCAGCGGGGCTAGCGAATACTCCTACAATGAGCAGTTCTTC

length: 17
J: TRBJ2-4
V: TRBV20-1
D: .
size: .
CDR3: CSARNLPGAVAKNIQYF
DNA: TGCAGTGCTAGAAACTTGCCCGGGGCAGTAGCCAAAAACATTCAGTACTTC

length: 13
J: TRBJ2-7
V: TRBV7-9
D: .
size: .
CDR3: CASSQTLLGEQYF
DNA: TGTGCCAGCAGTCAGACACTTCTCGGCGAGCAGTACTTC

length: 19
J: TRBJ2-1
V: TRBV6-1
D: TRBD2
size: .
CDR3: CASRGGLAGGIRFYNEQFF
DNA: TGTGCCAGCAGGGGGGGACTAGCGGGCGGAATTAGGTTCTACAATGAGCAGTTCTTC

length: 15
J: TRBJ1-5
V: TRBV5-1
D: .
size: few
CDR3: CASSVDSSGNQPQHF
DNA: TGCGCCAGCAGCGTCGACAGCAGCGGCAATCAGCCCCAGCATTTT

length: 15
J: TRBJ2-2
V: TRBV25-1
D: TRBD1
size: .
CDR3: CASRGQGEGTGELFF
DNA: TGTGCCAGCAGGGGACAGGGGGAAGGCACCGGGGAGCTGTTTTTT

length: 12
J: TRBJ2-7
V: TRBV7-2
D: .
size: many
CDR3: CASGRLSYEQYF
DNA: TGTGCCAGCGGACGACTCTCCTACGAGCAGTACTTC

length: 16
J: TRBJ2-7
V: TRBV20-1
D: .
size: .
CDR3: CSATPSRLGGLGEQYF
DNA: TGCAGTGCCACTCCCTCTAGGTTGGGGGGTTTGGGCGAGCAGTACTTC

length: 16
J: TRBJ1-5
V: TRBV20-1
D: .
size: .
CDR3: CSASPGPLGSNQPQHF
DNA: TGCAGTGCTAGTCCGGGGCCCCTAGGAAGCAATCAGCCCCAGCATTTT

length: 14
J: TRBJ2-1
V: TRBV5-1
D: TRBD1
size: .
CDR3: CASSWDRGLDEQFF
DNA: TGCGCCAGCAGCTGGGACAGGGGGCTGGATGAGCAGTTCTTC

length: 15
J: TRBJ2-3
V: TRBV12-3/TRBV12-4
D: TRBD2
size: .
CDR3: CASSQREGRTDTQYF
DNA: TGTGCCAGCAGCCAGCGGGAAGGGCGCACAGATACGCAGTATTTT

length: 13
J: TRBJ1-1
V: TRBV7-9
D: .
size: few
CDR3: CASSWSVDTEAFF
DNA: TGTGCCAGCAGCTGGTCGGTTGACACTGAAGCTTTCTTT

length: 13
J: TRBJ1-2
V: TRBV28
D: .
size: few
CDR3: CASSGSGRLGYTF
DNA: TGTGCCAGCAGCGGTTCGGGAAGGTTAGGCTACACCTTC

length: 15
J: TRBJ2-2
V: TRBV5-1
D: TRBD1
size: .
CDR3: CASSIGSRGTGELFF
DNA: TGCGCCAGCAGCATCGGGTCCAGGGGGACCGGGGAGCTGTTTTTT

length: 13
J: TRBJ2-5
V: TRBV6-5
D: .
size: few
CDR3: CASRGNGQETQYF
DNA: TGTGCCAGCAGGGGCAACGGTCAAGAGACCCAGTACTTC

length: 14
J: TRBJ1-2
V: TRBV5-5
D: .
size: few
CDR3: CASSLVGMERGYTF
DNA: TGTGCCAGCAGCTTGGTCGGCATGGAACGTGGCTACACCTTC

length: 16
J: TRBJ2-2
V: TRBV11-2
D: TRBD1
size: .
CDR3: CASSTPDRVNTGELFF
DNA: TGTGCCAGCAGCACCCCGGACAGGGTAAACACCGGGGAGCTGTTTTTT

length: 13
J: TRBJ1-2
V: TRBV29-1
D: .
size: few
CDR3: CSVGAGESYGYTF
DNA: TGCAGCGTTGGTGCAGGGGAGAGCTATGGCTACACCTTC

length: 14
J: TRBJ2-2
V: TRBV4-1
D: .
size: .
CDR3: CASGQVLQSGELFF
DNA: TGCGCCAGCGGCCAAGTTTTGCAGTCCGGGGAGCTGTTTTTT

length: 14
J: TRBJ2-1
V: TRBV20-1
D: .
size: .
CDR3: CSARRASYYNEQFF
DNA: TGCAGTGCTAGAAGGGCCAGCTACTACAATGAGCAGTTCTTC

length: 14
J: TRBJ1-1
V: TRBV15
D: .
size: few
CDR3: CATLFQGHNTEAFF
DNA: TGTGCCACTCTATTCCAGGGTCATAACACTGAAGCTTTCTTT

length: 15
J: TRBJ2-2
V: TRBV6-5
D: .
size: few
CDR3: CASSRFRVADGELFF
DNA: TGTGCCAGCAGTAGGTTCAGGGTGGCGGACGGGGAGCTGTTTTTT

length: 16
J: TRBJ2-2
V: TRBV4-1
D: .
size: .
CDR3: CASSQEWGLSTGELFF
DNA: TGCGCCAGCAGCCAAGAATGGGGGCTTAGCACCGGGGAGCTGTTTTTT

length: 14
J: TRBJ2-1
V: TRBV20-1
D: .
size: once
CDR3: CSAHSGGGYNEQFF
DNA: TGCAGTGCTCACAGCGGAGGGGGCTACAATGAGCAGTTCTTC

length: 16
J: TRBJ2-4
V: TRBV11-2
D: .
size: .
CDR3: CASSLSDRLAKNIQYF
DNA: TGTGCCAGCAGCTTAAGTGACAGACTTGCCAAAAACATTCAGTACTTC

length: 14
J: TRBJ2-3
V: TRBV7-2
D: .
size: many
CDR3: CASSLAGFTDTQYF
DNA: TGTGCCAGCAGCTTAGCGGGTTTCACAGATACGCAGTATTTT

length: 13
J: TRBJ1-2
V: TRBV10-3
D: TRBD1
size: few
CDR3: CASLKQGAAGYTF
DNA: TGTGCCAGCCTTAAACAGGGGGCGGCTGGCTACACCTTC

length: 15
J: TRBJ2-1
V: TRBV7-9
D: TRBD2
size: .
CDR3: CASSLTGGPVNEQFF
DNA: TGTGCCAGCAGCTTAACGGGAGGGCCGGTCAATGAGCAGTTCTTC

length: 16
J: TRBJ2-2
V: TRBV28
D: .
size: .
CDR3: CASIGTPRRNTGELFF
DNA: TGTGCCAGCATAGGGACACCCCGAAGGAACACCGGGGAGCTGTTTTTT

length: 15
J: TRBJ1-1
V: TRBV4-1
D: TRBD1
size: few
CDR3: CASSHLRGLNTEAFF
DNA: TGCGCCAGCAGCCACCTAAGGGGGCTGAACACTGAAGCTTTCTTT

length: 14
J: TRBJ2-5
V: TRBV2
D: .
size: few
CDR3: CASSDTDLGETQYF
DNA: TGTGCCAGCAGTGATACGGACCTTGGGGAGACCCAGTACTTC

length: 15
J: TRBJ1-2
V: TRBV20-1
D: .
size: many
CDR3: CSAPTWEEENYGYTF
DNA: TGCAGTGCTCCGACTTGGGAGGAAGAAAACTATGGCTACACCTTC

length: 16
J: TRBJ2-3
V: TRBV9
D: .
size: few
CDR3: CASSTRQNAQSDTQYF
DNA: TGTGCCAGCAGCACGCGACAGAATGCACAATCAGATACGCAGTATTTT

length: 13
J: TRBJ2-7
V: TRBV7-6
D: .
size: .
CDR3: CASSFVGVAEQYF
DNA: TGTGCCAGCAGCTTCGTGGGGGTAGCGGAGCAGTACTTC

length: 17
J: TRBJ2-5
V: TRBV11-3
D: TRBD2
size: .
CDR3: CASSNAGLAGVGETQYF
DNA: TGTGCCAGCAGTAATGCGGGACTAGCGGGAGTAGGAGAGACCCAGTACTTC

length: 16
J: TRBJ2-1
V: TRBV5-4
D: TRBD2
size: .
CDR3: CDSSLVAGGRDNEQFF
DNA: TGTGACAGCAGCTTGGTAGCGGGGGGTCGAGACAATGAGCAGTTCTTC

length: 13
J: TRBJ1-1
V: TRBV7-9
D: .
size: .
CDR3: CASNPTGGSEAFF
DNA: TGTGCCAGCAACCCAACTGGGGGGTCTGAAGCTTTCTTT

length: 13
J: TRBJ2-5
V: TRBV6-2/TRBV6-3
D: .
size: .
CDR3: CASSLDRDRTQYF
DNA: TGTGCCAGCAGTTTGGACAGAGATCGGACCCAGTACTTC

length: 17
J: TRBJ2-7
V: TRBV10-3
D: TRBD2
size: few
CDR3: CAISEISGLARSYEQYF
DNA: TGTGCCATCAGTGAGATCTCCGGACTAGCGAGATCCTACGAGCAGTACTTC

length: 13
J: TRBJ1-2
V: TRBV10-3
D: TRBD1
size: many
CDR3: CATVGDRGTSGTF
DNA: TGTGCCACCGTGGGGGACAGGGGGACCTCCGGCACCTTC

length: 14
J: TRBJ1-1
V: TRBV29-1
D: TRBD1
size: .
CDR3: CSANTGAMNTEAFF
DNA: TGCAGCGCTAACACAGGGGCTATGAACACTGAAGCTTTCTTT